Presented here are 7 T cell receptor beta chains from one specimen sequenced in a study of blood T cell repertoires in COVID-19. Libraries were prepared by immunoSEQ multiplex PCR; TCRdb keeps only in-frame clonotypes and omits some of them. This sample carries about 160,000 clones, approximately 80% of them seen once, and the ten largest clones take under 7%. Sequencing input: PBMCs or T cells enriched from blood (not recorded which). These receptors were obtained from a man aged 40-55 years who had recovered from COVID-19.

This sequence joins TRBV18 and TRBJ1-2; D may be TRBD1 (5 bases). V was pared by 6 bases and J by 5 bases, with 16 bases between. Germline CDR1 and CDR2: KGHSH and LQKENI. This CDR3 region has 14 residues. CDR3 coding DNA: TGTGCCAGCTCCCAGACAGCAGATGTATATGGCTACACCTTC. Protein: CASSQTADVYGYTF.

The table lists this clone with a few counts. The chain joins TRBV5-1 to TRBJ2-1, with TRBD2 identical over 11 bases. The junction had 8 bases not matched to a gene; V was cut back by 4 bases and J by 5 bases. This CDR3 region has 16 residues. Germline values: CDR1 SGHRS, CDR2 YFSETQ. The chain's CDR3 is CASSRTSGGANNEQFF. CDR3 nucleotides: TGCGCCAGCAGCCGAACTAGCGGGGGTGCTAACAATGAGCAGTTCTTC.

The rearrangement uses TRBV16 and TRBJ1-2, with D possibly matching TRBD1 (5 bases). Trimming shortened V by 1 base and J by 2 bases, and 11 bases separated the two germline ends. Looked up from germline, CDR1 is KGHSY and CDR2 is FQNENV. The CDR3 length is 15 residues. CDR3 nucleotides: TGTGCCAGCAGCCAATGGTACCAGGGCAACTATGGCTACACCTTC. Residues: CASSQWYQGNYGYTF.

This clone showed up many times. The chain recombines TRBV5-1 with TRBJ2-3; weak D call: TRBD2 (6 bases). In germline, CDR1 is SGHRS, CDR2 YFSETQ. This CDR3 region has 14 residues. Between the trimmed V and J ends, which lost 4 bases and 6 bases, there was a span of 15 bases. CDR3 protein: CASSRMVADDTQYF. CDR3 sequence (DNA): TGCGCCAGCAGCAGGATGGTAGCGGACGATACGCAGTATTTT.

The table lists this clone with many counts. The chain carries TRBV19 and TRBJ1-6; a weak D match, TRBD1 (5 bases). V dropped 5 bases and J dropped 7 bases, with 15 bases sitting between them. Germline lookup yields CDR1 LNHDA and CDR2 SQIVND (reference sequence). This CDR3 contains 15 residues. The CDR3 loop is CASSAPQGRNSPLHF. Here the CDR3 DNA reads TGTGCCAGTAGTGCGCCCCAGGGAAGAAATTCACCCCTCCACTTT.

The CDR3 is CASSRAGTNEKLFF. The DNA of the CDR3 is TGTGCCAGCAGCCGAGCGGGGACAAATGAAAAACTGTTTTTT. The chain joins TRBV14 to TRBJ1-4; weak D call: TRBD1 (6 bases). Germline CDR1 reads SGHDN; CDR2 reads FVKESK. Trimming stripped 4 bases from V and 5 bases from J, with 11 bases between. The CDR3 runs 14 residues.

This chain links TRBV3-1 (or the pseudogene TRBV3-2) with TRBJ2-1; TRBD2 matches at 16 bases. CDR3 length equals 18 residues. Germline values: CDR1 LGHDT, CDR2 YNNKEL (reference sequence). Trimming removed 4 bases from V and 7 bases from J; junction bases left unmatched: 10. The CDR3: CASSPLGTSGGAVNEQFF. The CDR3 nucleotides read TGTGCCAGCAGCCCCCTAGGGACTAGCGGGGGGGCGGTTAATGAGCAGTTCTTC.